The entry below describes one T cell receptor beta chain. Its antigen is not known. The record originates from a study of Ad26.COV2.S vaccination and SARS-CoV-2 variants. Across the whole study: Donor was assigned to the Ad26.COV2.S arm of trial COV1001. Points from the study as a whole: Substantial breadth was reported for post-vaccination spike-specific CD8+ and CD4+ T cells.

Treatment specified: about 20 received Ad26.COV2.S at low or high dose, single or two shots; 5 received placebo; per-sample allocation not given. Samples analyzed were those drawn on day 63 after the first vaccine or placebo injection. Boston hosted the donor, who was an adult aged 18-55 years. Produced via immunoSEQ multiplex PCR; TCRdb's table is partial and in-frame only. The sample contains roughly 500,000 clones, 89% of which appear only once. The receptor was isolated from a person aged 18-65 years who received the Ad26.COV2.S COVID-19 vaccine or a placebo. Sequencing used peripheral blood, obtained in a trial of Ad26.COV2.S vaccine versus placebo.

The DNA for the CDR3 is TGTGCCAGCAGCAACCCGAAGACAGGGAGCGAGCAGTACGTC. Translating gives CASSNPKTGSEQYV. The chain couples TRBV6-2 or TRBV6-3 to TRBJ2-7; 7 bases are a match to TRBD1. The V and J ends lost 6 bases and 6 bases, in that order; junction bases with no gene match: 11. The germline V gene encodes CDR1 MNHEY and CDR2 SVGEGT. The CDR3 sequence is 14 residues long.